This TCR beta chain came from a study of tumor-infiltrating lymphocytes in oesophageal squamous cell carcinoma. The CDR3 is 15 amino acids. Trimming cost V 2 bases and J 3 bases, with 10 bases left between them. Germline CDR1 and CDR2: MNHEY and SMNVEV (reference sequence). TCRdb fed the PCR reads into MiXCR, producing one record per CDR3 protein. Of 15,000 to 20,000 distinct CDR3 sequences listed, 50% are singletons. This clonotype was recorded at least ten times. This chain uses TRBV27 with TRBJ1-4; D ambiguous. The TCR originated in a male donor with esophageal squamous cell carcinoma. The sample was esophageal tumor tissue. In nucleotides, the CDR3 is TGTGCCAGCAGTTTAAAGGGCCTACCTAATGAAAAACTGTTTTTT. Protein sequence: CASSLKGLPNEKLFF. Based on the CDR3 plus reference TRBV27 and TRBJ1-4, the full variable domain is EAQVTQNPRYLITVTGKKLTVTCSQNMNHEYMSWYRQDPGLGLRQIYYSMNVEVTDKGDVPEGYKVSRKEKRNFPLILESPSPNQTSLYFCASSLKGLPNEKLFFGSGTQLSVL.